This TCR beta chain was identified in a study of OX40 agonist ivuxolimab in advanced cancers. Study-wide background: Dose-escalation subjects each had hepatocellular carcinoma, melanoma, renal cell or head and neck cancer. Study findings and constraints: At 0.1 to 3.0 mg/kg, CD4+ and CD8+ blood T cells expanded clonally by week 6. Low normalized T-cell clonal expansion was also seen in some nonresponders.

Clones were sequenced by immunoSEQ multiplex PCR, and TCRdb holds only the in-frame ones, with some missing. The sample has tens of thousands of clones; 90% to 95% are singletons. People who had autoimmune disease history or systemic immunosuppression were excluded. With regard to this clone: Its target is not known.

Trimming took off 3 bases at V and 2 bases at J, with 13 bases between the two ends. Per germline, CDR1 SEHNR and CDR2 FQNEAQ (reference sequence). The CDR3 covers 15 residues. The chain carries TRBV7-9 and TRBJ2-5, with D maybe TRBD1 (5 bases). The sequencing here drew on CD4+ or CD8+ T cells sorted from blood, taken in a trial of the OX40 agonist ivuxolimab. This receptor was identified in an adult with an advanced solid tumor such as melanoma, head and neck, liver or kidney cancer. The CDR3 nucleotides are TGTGCCAGCAGCTTGCGGTCCCGACAGCAAGAGACCCAGTACTTC. Protein: CASSLRSRQQETQYF.